The rows below give T cell receptor beta chains drawn from one sample of a study of early T cells in non-severe SARS-CoV-2 infection. TCRdb re-called the 5' RACE reads through MiXCR, storing one row per CDR3 protein. This sample has some 76,000 distinct CDR3 sequences, with 12% to 15% found just once. The specimen sequenced was whole blood. The receptors were sampled from an adult who was a healthcare worker with PCR-confirmed SARS-CoV-2 infection or an uninfected control (not recorded which). The conserved cysteine and the conserved F or W are not part of the CDR3 here.

>TRBV13|TRBJ2-3
ASSKGWRGGSTDTQY
>TRBV9|TRBJ2-3
ASSPQSHNTQY
>TRBV7-2|TRBJ2-5
ASSSPSGGSRAETQY
>TRBV20-1|TRBJ1-1
SAPGTVNTEAF
>TRBV19|TRBJ2-3
ASIDRGPTDTQY
>TRBV2|TRBJ2-7
ASSGRKGEQY
>TRBV9|TRBJ2-2
ASSPRPGAGELF
>TRBV7-2|TRBJ2-1
ASSQPYRDNEQF
>TRBV4-2|TRBJ2-1
ASSQDPSNGGGRGEQF
>TRBV29-1|TRBJ2-1
SVVGNDNEQF
>TRBV29-1|TRBJ1-1
SVREVDTEAF
>TRBV20-1|TRBJ1-1
SARIGTGVTEAF
>TRBV29-1|TRBJ2-1
SVDEGVDDNEQF
>TRBV5-6|TRBJ2-1
ASSLWSFSGNEQF
>TRBV11-2|TRBJ2-2
ASSRRGNTGELF
>TRBV4-2|TRBJ2-3
ASSQTSSGGSDTQY
>TRBV4-1|TRBJ1-1
ASSPRRTGGVMNTEAF
>TRBV2|TRBJ2-1
ASPDAPERTNEQF
>TRBV11-2|TRBJ1-4
ASSVLGGANEKLF
>TRBV29-1|TRBJ2-1
SVGTGPNEQF
>TRBV20-1|TRBJ2-3
SASPAPLDTQY
>TRBV28|TRBJ2-3
ASSYPSGLRRDTQY
>TRBV5-4|TRBJ2-5
ASSSRDRGNTQY
>TRBV5-1|TRBJ2-7
ASCRDPDYEQY
>TRBV20-1|TRBJ1-4
RAKDSATNEKLF
>TRBV7-6|TRBJ2-1
ASSYSGSSEQF
>TRBV11-2|TRBJ2-7
ASSVTGQGPYEQY
>TRBV7-8|TRBJ2-1
ASSLGRRGSYNEQF
>TRBV6-1|TRBJ2-6
ASSEGGPPGSSSPRDVLT
>TRBV14|TRBJ2-2
ASSSGTGITAGELF
>TRBV29-1|TRBJ2-3
SVDSVSHTTDTQY
>TRBV6-2/TRBV6-3|TRBJ2-1
ASSYFLAGASNEQF
>TRBV5-1|TRBJ1-1
ASSLTKSGGDTEAF
>TRBV5-1|TRBJ2-5
ASSLEGGTETQY
>TRBV15|TRBJ1-2
ATSREDGTASAA
>TRBV12-3/TRBV12-4|TRBJ2-5
ASSRDSEGETQY
>TRBV7-2|TRBJ1-5
ASSSWGNQPQH
>TRBV20-1|TRBJ2-3
SANSGLAGIDTQY
>TRBV7-2|TRBJ1-2
ASSHGTAPYGYT
>TRBV29-1|TRBJ1-2
SAKGAYQGYGYT
>TRBV3-1|TRBJ2-7
ASSSPSEQY
>TRBV7-8|TRBJ1-1
ASSLASGGSPEAF
>TRBV18|TRBJ1-1
ASSLHSVSRGTEAF
>TRBV6-5|TRBJ2-1
ASSQDRGDEQF
>TRBV4-3|TRBJ1-2
ASSQGPGGYGYT
>TRBV5-1|TRBJ2-5
ASSSGQGKETQY
>TRBV6-6|TRBJ1-6
ASRNRQGSSYNSPLH
>TRBV3-1|TRBJ1-2
ASSQESQSWSGYT